This TCR beta chain was captured by sequencing in a study of response to subunit inactivated influenza vaccine. Notes on the study in general: New T cells are recruited in small numbers by each seasonal influenza vaccination, according to the authors' suggestion.

TCRdb analysed the RT-PCR reads with MiXCR anew, one entry per CDR3 protein. The table lists hundreds of thousands of distinct CDR3 sequences, around 16% of them singletons. Germline CDR1 and CDR2: SGHRS and YFSETQ. The CDR3 length is 16 residues. V gave up 0 bases and J gave up 4 bases; unmatched junction bases: 5. A word on this clonotype: Antigen unknown.

This chain uses TRBV5-1 with TRBJ2-7, with TRBD1 matching over 12 bases. The clonotype was recovered from a man in his fifties who received an inactivated influenza vaccine. The sample was PBMCs from blood, taken roughly 13 days after vaccination. The CDR3 sequence: CASSLELGQGAYEQYF. The CDR3 DNA is TGCGCCAGCAGCTTGGAATTGGGACAGGGGGCTTACGAGCAGTACTTC.